What follows describes a single T cell receptor (beta chain). Its specificity is not known. Primed by a sample-barcoded 5' primer and a J-beta primer mix, a second PCR proceeded for roughly 6 to 12 cycles. MiXCR was run by TCRdb on the 5' RACE reads, yielding one entry per CDR3 protein. The sample holds about 770,000 distinct CDR3 sequences, under 45% seen once. This record belongs to a study of blood T cells in healthy people across ages. Study results and limitations: Both naive CD4+ cell counts and diversity were greater in long-lived donors than in aged donors.

V gave up 4 bases and J gave up 0 bases; unmatched junction bases: 3. Per germline, CDR1 MGHRA and CDR2 YSYEKL. This CDR3 has 15 residues. The chain links TRBV4-1 to TRBJ2-3, with TRBD2 identical over 8 bases. The sequencing input was blood. The clonotype was recovered from a man between 60 and 70 years old in good health. CDR3 amino acids: CASSPGRASTDTQYF. Written as DNA, the CDR3 is TGCGCCAGCAGCCCCGGGAGGGCTAGCACAGATACGCAGTATTTT.